This T cell receptor (beta chain) was identified during a study of blood T cell repertoires in COVID-19. For the study at large: Some COVID-19 samples were acute and others convalescent; all came from the United States, Italy and Spain. T cells, B-cell-depleted T cells, or PBMCs provided the cDNA or gDNA that served as material.

This clone was observed a few times. The CDR3 sequence is 13 residues long. The germline CDR1 and CDR2 sequences are SNHLY and FYNNEI. The V end was cut by 1 base, the J end by 11 bases, with 14 bases between. Authors' analysis steps: Nucleated cell counts were estimated from reference gene primer amplification. This table comes from immunoSEQ multiplex PCR, and its TCRdb copy is limited to in-frame clones, with some not included. The V and J calls and clone size are taken from that table; D and trimming were inferred from the DNA. The sample has some 100,000 clones, around 81% seen once. V is TRBV2 and J is TRBJ1-1; D gene unclear. The TCR originated in a human donor in a cohort sampled during active or convalescent COVID-19. Sequencing was performed on peripheral blood. The CDR3 reads CASSEGGRLVAFF. As DNA, the CDR3 is TGTGCCAGCAGTGAAGGTGGCAGGTTGGTCGCTTTCTTT.